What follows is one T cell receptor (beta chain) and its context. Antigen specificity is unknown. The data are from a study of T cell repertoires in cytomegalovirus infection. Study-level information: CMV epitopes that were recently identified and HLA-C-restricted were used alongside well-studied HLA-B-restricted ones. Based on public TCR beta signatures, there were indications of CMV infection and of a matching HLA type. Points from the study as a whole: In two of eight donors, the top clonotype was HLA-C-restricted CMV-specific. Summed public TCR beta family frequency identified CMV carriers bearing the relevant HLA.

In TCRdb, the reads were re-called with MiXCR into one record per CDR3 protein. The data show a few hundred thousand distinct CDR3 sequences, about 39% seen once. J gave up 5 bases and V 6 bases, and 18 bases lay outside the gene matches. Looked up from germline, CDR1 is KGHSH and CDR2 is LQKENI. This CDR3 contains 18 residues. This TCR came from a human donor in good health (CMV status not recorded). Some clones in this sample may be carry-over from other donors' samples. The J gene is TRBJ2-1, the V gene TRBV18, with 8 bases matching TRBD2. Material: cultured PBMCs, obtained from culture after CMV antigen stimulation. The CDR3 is CASSPAGVEREKDNEQFF. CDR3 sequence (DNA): TGTGCCAGCTCCCCAGCCGGGGTCGAGCGGGAGAAGGACAATGAGCAGTTCTTC. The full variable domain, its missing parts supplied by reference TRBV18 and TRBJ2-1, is NAGVMQNPRHLVRRRGQEARLRCSPMKGHSHVYWYRQLPEEGLKFMVYLQKENIIDESGMPKERFSAEFPKEGPSILRIQQVVRGDSAAYFCASSPAGVEREKDNEQFFGPGTRLTVL.